This paragraph covers one T cell receptor beta chain sequence. The sample is drawn from a study of blood T cell repertoires in COVID-19. TCRdb keeps only in-frame clones here, not all; method: immunoSEQ multiplex PCR. The sample consists of about 130,000 clones, 70% to 90% of them appearing once. The germline V gene has CDR1 LGHDT and CDR2 YNNKEL (reference sequence). The CDR3 consists of 14 residues. V lost 3 bases, J lost 5 bases, and 5 bases stayed unmatched. This chain uses TRBV3-1 (or the pseudogene TRBV3-2) with TRBJ1-1; the match to TRBD1 covers 8 bases. This receptor was taken from a woman aged 45 to 65 who had recovered from COVID-19. The sequenced material came from PBMCs or T cells enriched from blood (not recorded which). The CDR3 nucleotides are TGTGCCAGCAGCCAGATGACAGGGGTTACTGAAGCTTTCTTT. It encodes CASSQMTGVTEAFF.